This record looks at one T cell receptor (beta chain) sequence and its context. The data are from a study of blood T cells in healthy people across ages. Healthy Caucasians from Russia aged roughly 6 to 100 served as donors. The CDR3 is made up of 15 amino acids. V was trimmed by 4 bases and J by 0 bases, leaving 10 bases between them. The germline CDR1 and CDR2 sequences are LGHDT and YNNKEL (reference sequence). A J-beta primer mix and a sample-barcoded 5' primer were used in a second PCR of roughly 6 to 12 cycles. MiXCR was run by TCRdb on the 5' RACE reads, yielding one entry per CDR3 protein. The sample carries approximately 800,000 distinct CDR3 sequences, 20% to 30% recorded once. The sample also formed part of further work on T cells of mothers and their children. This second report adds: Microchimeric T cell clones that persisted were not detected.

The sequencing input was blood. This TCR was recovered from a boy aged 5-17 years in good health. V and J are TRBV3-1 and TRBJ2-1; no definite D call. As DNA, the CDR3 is TGTGCCAGCAGCCCTACCCGGATCTCCTACAATGAGCAGTTCTTC. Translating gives CASSPTRISYNEQFF.